The TCR beta chain described here comes from a study of cytomegalovirus exposure and HLA in healthy donors (dated by TCRdb to 2016 to 2017). For context, the study as a whole: In an earlier analysis of around 540 of the donors, approximately 260 Gb of sequence data and approximately 120 million unique TCR beta sequences from about 179 million T cells were reported. An early release that covered about 600 HLA-typed donors contained 300 to 350 gigabases of sequencing data and 85 million to 100 million unique TCR sequences. The genetic ancestry cluster associated with self-reported Caucasian donors included over 65% of the 300 to 450 genotyped donors. The study aimed to test whether cataloging public T cell receptors could reveal signatures of past pathogen exposure. The study profiled the T cell repertoires of 500 to 800 subjects by immunosequencing and related them to cytomegalovirus serostatus. In addition to the first cohort of 666 subjects, a separate validation cohort of approximately 130 different subjects was used. The study combined high-throughput TCR immunosequencing, statistical association of individual TCRs with disease status, and machine learning to predict cytomegalovirus infection status. A later analysis re-analyzed previously published TCR beta repertoires from approximately 670 donors and added high-resolution HLA genotyping to study TCR occurrence patterns. The later analysis used no new phenotypic data to find candidate immune exposures, relying instead on TCR beta sequences and their occurrence across donors. To decide whether each TCR beta V gene segment behaved as functional or pseudogenic, an earlier analysis of fewer than 750 of the donors relied on high-throughput TCR beta sequencing. Donor age, sex, ethnicity and CMV serostatus were compiled alongside the repertoire data. A later genetic analysis took genome-wide SNP genotypes for about 55% of the roughly 670 donors and used that subset as a discovery cohort. All discovery cohort repertoires had been generated using a single sequencing platform. HLA typing included class I and class II loci at four-digit resolution. Typing coverage varied by locus: roughly 620-640 donors for A, B, C, DRB1 and DQB1; approximately 500 for DQA1; some 610 for DPA1; approximately 490 for DPB1. Five DR-DQ haplotypes were treated as single units for association and clustering because of strong linkage in the cohort. Across 398 genotyped donors of the cohort, an average of about 220,000 unique TCR beta nucleotide sequences per donor were sequenced, and 15% to 20% of those sequences were non-productive.

Study-level results and caveats: A later genetic analysis associated a missense DCLRE1C variant with V-gene and J-gene trimming of TCR beta chains, and an independent cohort replicated the association. Specific HLA alleles were associated with 15,000 to 20,000 TCR beta sequences at a false discovery rate of 0.05 in a later analysis. The study gave a list of about 150 TCR beta chains associated with cytomegalovirus. A later analysis found that TCR association rates varied across HLA loci, with DRB1 alleles showing the most associated TCRs and HLA-C alleles the fewest. A later analysis reported that several top co-occurrence clusters appeared linked to parvovirus B19, influenza, CMV and Epstein-Barr virus. Because counts were too low, around 17 rarely observed V segments, including chromosome 9 orphons, were left out of the earlier analysis of over 550 of the donors. Linkage disequilibrium might explain the correlated functional status among segregating V segments, but an unknown experimental factor could not be excluded. The presence/absence analyses assumed that sequencing depth was roughly uniform across donors, and that assumption may not be true. Across donors, most TCR sequences were observed very rarely, whereas some public TCRs were present in many individuals. Only TCR beta chains were sequenced in this cohort, and the absence of alpha or paired-chain data limited detectable features. In an earlier analysis of roughly 560 of the donors, most TCR beta V segments were observed in productive rearrangements about 90% or about 30% of the time, broadly matching IMGT annotations. Because the 87-base-pair reads could not distinguish some IMGT-functional V segments, including TRBV6-2 and TRBV6-3, those segments were excluded. In a later analysis, HLA-associated TCR beta chains showed more clonal expansion and lower generation probabilities than non-associated chains that were equally common. In a later genetic analysis, fewer N-insertions in productive TCRs were reported among donors in an Asian-associated ancestry cluster than the roughly 700-donor mean. Most CMV-associated TCR beta chains appeared to be HLA-restricted in a later analysis, and the HLA associations seemed to be driven largely by CMV exposure. The classifier was reported to diagnose cytomegalovirus status with high specificity and sensitivity in both the original cohort and the validation cohort. Three of the identified cytomegalovirus-associated TCR beta chains were confirmed in vitro to be specific for cytomegalovirus antigens. Because some donors lacked HLA typing at each locus, the association tests relied only on the typed subset. A further reported finding was that TCR beta sequences accurately predicted the HLA-A and HLA-B alleles for most subjects in the first cohort. The only immune exposure information available for the cohort was CMV serostatus. A cluster of highly shared sequence variants was judged likely to be a technical artifact of the sequencing pipeline. The authors suggested that the approach could potentially be extended to other disease states and immunological phenotypes. When HLA alleles, especially DR and DQ, strongly co-occurred, attributing TCR associations to individual alleles was difficult.

CDR3 length: 15 amino acids, cysteine to phenylalanine. The CDR3 DNA has 45 bases and is translated from base 1. The germline V end is reduced by 6 bases and the J end by 9 bases; junction bases left unmatched: 11. CDR1 SQVTM and CDR2 ANQGSEA are derived from the germline V gene. The cohort consisted of 600 to 750 healthy bone marrow donors. At the time of sampling, every cohort member was nominally healthy, though immune exposures that went unrecorded were likely present. The donor tested CMV seropositive, placing the donor among the 289 seropositive members of the cohort. A peripheral blood sample was provided by each donor, and peripheral blood mononuclear cells were used for TCR beta sequencing. The Qiagen DNeasy Blood Extraction Kit was used to extract genomic DNA from the blood cell samples. The protocol used for the library was the immunoSEQ multiplex PCR assay. For the multiplex PCR, a mixture combining 60 forward primers for TCR Vbeta segments and 13 reverse primers for TCR Jbeta segments was used. The CDR3 region of rearranged TCR beta genes was amplified from genomic DNA by a multiplex PCR assay. The Illumina HiSeq System was used to sequence the amplified TCR beta libraries as 87-base-pair reads. On the authors' methods: Across the 700 or so repertoires, a later analysis counted approximately 75 million unique TCR beta chains, around 11 million of which were shared by at least two donors. Raw reads were error-corrected and collapsed into unique sequences with a nearest-neighbor algorithm that merged closely related sequences to remove PCR and sequencing errors. V, D and J gene segments were assigned by aligning CDR3 sequences to IMGT reference sequences. Each retained sequence needed at least a six-nucleotide match to both a V gene segment and a J gene segment. A rearrangement counted as productive if the CDR3 had no stop codons and remained in frame with V and J, and every other rearrangement counted as non-productive. CDR3 was defined according to IMGT convention as the region running from the second conserved V-encoded cysteine to the conserved J-encoded phenylalanine. The earlier analysis of a few hundred of the donors excluded any sequence lacking an unambiguous match to a single V gene segment. In an earlier analysis of approximately 500 of the donors, a V segment was called functional when productive rearrangements were above 56.7%, and segregating when the standard deviation between donors exceeded 5%. A statistical classification framework was developed to diagnose cytomegalovirus status using the catalog of TCR beta chain sequences. V and J gene assignment, in a later analysis, came from comparing TCR nucleotide sequences with IMGT/GENE-DB human TR gene sequences. The TCRdist pipeline was used in a later analysis to assign CDR3 sequences and most-parsimonious VDJ recombination scenarios. A later analysis defined each TCR beta chain by its CDR3 amino acid sequence plus V-gene family, and excluded reads lacking a unique V-gene family. As a way to deal with suspected cross-contamination and a sequencing artifact, a later analysis dropped more than 500 nucleotide sequences that were highly shared and had low generation probability. In a later analysis, a clonal expansion index for each public chain was calculated from normalized within-repertoire ranks of inferred template counts. A later analysis computed generation probabilities with a VDJ recombination model fitted to out-of-frame rearrangements, and checked the results against IGoR. In a later analysis, hypergeometric tests were used to score TCR-TCR, TCR-HLA and TCR-CMV co-occurrence, with a repertoire-size bias correction applied to TCR pairs. False discovery rates were estimated in a later analysis by permuting HLA or CMV assignments 20 times. In a later analysis, co-occurring TCRs were grouped using DBSCAN, and TCRdist sequence similarity was added for clustering within HLA-allele-positive subsets. Repertoires with fewer than 30,000 or more than 120,000 public chains, plus five repertoires with anomalous nucleotide sharing, were excluded from co-occurrence clustering. The source is immuneACCESS, and TCRdb retained only in-frame sequences with V and J called. Part of the clones is not carried over; for the studies checked, unresolved V genes explain less than half of this, and the remainder is unexplained. The V and J calls and clone size are taken from that table; D and trimming were inferred from the DNA. Recorded for this sample are around 160,000 clones; under 70% of them occurred a single time. The ten largest account for around 3% of the sample.

About this clone itself: Its antigen is still unknown. No clone much larger than this one lies a single base away; base qualities are absent.

The clonotype was recovered from a woman aged 40-49 years in good health and CMV-seropositive. The sample comprised PBMCs. This sequence uses TRBV29-1 and TRBJ2-1; TRBD2 matches 13 bases in the middle. The nucleotide sequence is TGCAGCGTAGCCGGGACTAGCGGGGAATTGGGTGAGCAGTTCTTC. The resulting protein is CSVAGTSGELGEQFF.